This TCR beta chain was captured in a study of identical twins. Regarding this clonotype: A read error may produce the germline difference seen at one junction end.

A single record per CDR3 protein comes from TCRdb applying MiXCR to the 5' RACE reads. The sample has 1.5 million to 2 million distinct CDR3 sequences, less than 35% seen once. The CDR3 loop spans 16 amino acids. Germline CDR1 and CDR2: DFQATT and SNEGSKA (reference sequence). Sequencing input: cord blood. V usage is TRBV20-1 and J usage is TRBJ1-2; no firm D call. This clonotype was sampled from a newborn girl in good health. CDR3 nucleotide sequence: TGCAGTGCTGGAGATACCCGGGCCTCACCTAACTATGGCTACACCTTC. Its translation: CSAGDTRASPNYGYTF.